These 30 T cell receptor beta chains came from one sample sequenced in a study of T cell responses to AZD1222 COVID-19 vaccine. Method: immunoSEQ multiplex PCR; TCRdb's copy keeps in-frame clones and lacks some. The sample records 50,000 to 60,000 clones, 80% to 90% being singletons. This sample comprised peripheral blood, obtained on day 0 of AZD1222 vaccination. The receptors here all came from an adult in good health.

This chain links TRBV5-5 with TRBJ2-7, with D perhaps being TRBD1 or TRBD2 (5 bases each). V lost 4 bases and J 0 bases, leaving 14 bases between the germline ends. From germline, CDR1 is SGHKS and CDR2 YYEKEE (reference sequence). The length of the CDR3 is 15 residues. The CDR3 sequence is CASSRNRDHSYEQYF. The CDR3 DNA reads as TGTGCCAGCAGCAGAAACCGGGACCACTCCTACGAGCAGTACTTC.

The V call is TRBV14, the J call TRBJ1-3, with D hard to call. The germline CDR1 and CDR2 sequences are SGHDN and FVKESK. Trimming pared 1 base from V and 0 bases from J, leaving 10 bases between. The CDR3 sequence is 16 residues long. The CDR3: CASSQGTYGSGNTIYF. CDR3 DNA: TGTGCCAGCAGCCAAGGGACTTACGGCTCTGGAAACACCATATATTTT.

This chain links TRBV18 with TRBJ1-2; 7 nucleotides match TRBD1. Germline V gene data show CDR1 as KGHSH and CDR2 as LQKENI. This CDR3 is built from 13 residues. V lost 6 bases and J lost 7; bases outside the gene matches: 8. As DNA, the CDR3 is TGTGCCAGCTCCCTCACAGGGGAAACTGGCTACACCTTC. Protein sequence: CASSLTGETGYTF.

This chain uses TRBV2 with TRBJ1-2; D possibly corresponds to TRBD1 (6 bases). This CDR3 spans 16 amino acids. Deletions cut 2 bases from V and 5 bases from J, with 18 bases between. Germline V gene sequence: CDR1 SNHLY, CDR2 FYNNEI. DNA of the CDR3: TGTGCCAGCAGTGAATCGTGGGGGGCAGGGTCTTATGGCTACACCTTC. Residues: CASSESWGAGSYGYTF.

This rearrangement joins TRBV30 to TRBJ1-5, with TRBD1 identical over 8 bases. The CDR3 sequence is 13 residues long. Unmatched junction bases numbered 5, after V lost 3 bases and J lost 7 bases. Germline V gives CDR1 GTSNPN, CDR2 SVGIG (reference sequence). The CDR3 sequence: CAWSRTGTQPQHF. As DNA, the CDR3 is TGTGCCTGGAGCCGGACAGGGACCCAGCCCCAGCATTTT.

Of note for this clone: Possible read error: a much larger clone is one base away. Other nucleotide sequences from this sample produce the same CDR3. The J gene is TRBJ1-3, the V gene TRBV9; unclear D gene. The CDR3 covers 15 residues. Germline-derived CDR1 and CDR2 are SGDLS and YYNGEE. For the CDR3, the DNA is TGTGCCAGCAGCGTAGCTGAGAGCTCTGGAAACACTATATATTTT. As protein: CASSVAESSGNTIYF.

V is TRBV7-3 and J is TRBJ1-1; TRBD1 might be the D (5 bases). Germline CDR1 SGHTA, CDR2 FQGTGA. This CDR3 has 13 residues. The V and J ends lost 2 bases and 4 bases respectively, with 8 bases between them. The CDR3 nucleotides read TGTGCCAGCAGCTTAGGGGGGACCACTGAAGCTTTCTTT. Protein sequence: CASSLGGTTEAFF.

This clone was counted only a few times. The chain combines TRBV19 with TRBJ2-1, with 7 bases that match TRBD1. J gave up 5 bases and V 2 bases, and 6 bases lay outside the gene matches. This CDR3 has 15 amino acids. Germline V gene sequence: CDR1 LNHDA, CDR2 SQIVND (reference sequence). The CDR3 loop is CASSISPGQHNEQFF. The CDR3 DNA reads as TGTGCCAGTAGTATAAGTCCGGGACAGCACAATGAGCAGTTCTTC.

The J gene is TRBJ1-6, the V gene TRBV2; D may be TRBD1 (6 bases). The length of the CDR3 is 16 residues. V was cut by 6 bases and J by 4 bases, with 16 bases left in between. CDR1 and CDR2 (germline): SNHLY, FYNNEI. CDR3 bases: TGTGCCAGCAGAAGAACAGGGAACGGGTATAATTCACCCCTCCACTTT. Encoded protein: CASRRTGNGYNSPLHF.

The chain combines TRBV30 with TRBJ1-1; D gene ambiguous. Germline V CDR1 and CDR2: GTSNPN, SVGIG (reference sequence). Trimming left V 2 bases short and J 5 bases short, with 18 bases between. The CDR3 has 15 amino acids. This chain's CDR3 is CAWSQGRGRRTEAFF. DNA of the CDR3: TGTGCCTGGAGTCAAGGGAGAGGGCGGAGAACTGAAGCTTTCTTT. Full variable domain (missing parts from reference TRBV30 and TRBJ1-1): SQTIHQWPATLVQPVGSPLSLECTVEGTSNPNLYWYRQAAGRGLQLLFYSVGIGQISSEVPQNLSASRPQDRQFILSSKKLLLSDSGFYLCAWSQGRGRRTEAFFGQGTRLTVV.

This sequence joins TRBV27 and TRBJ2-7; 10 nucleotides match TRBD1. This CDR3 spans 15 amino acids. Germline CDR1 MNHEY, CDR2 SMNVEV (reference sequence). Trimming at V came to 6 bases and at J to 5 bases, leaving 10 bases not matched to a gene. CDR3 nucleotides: TGTGCCAGCAGAACGGCCGGGACAGGGGCCGACGAGCAGTACTTC. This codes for CASRTAGTGADEQYF.

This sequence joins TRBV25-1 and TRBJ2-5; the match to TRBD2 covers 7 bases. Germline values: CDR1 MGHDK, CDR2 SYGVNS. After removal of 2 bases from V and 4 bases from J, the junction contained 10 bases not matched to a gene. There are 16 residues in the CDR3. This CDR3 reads CASSEKAGARRETQYF. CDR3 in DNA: TGTGCCAGCAGTGAAAAGGCGGGAGCTAGGAGAGAGACCCAGTACTTC.

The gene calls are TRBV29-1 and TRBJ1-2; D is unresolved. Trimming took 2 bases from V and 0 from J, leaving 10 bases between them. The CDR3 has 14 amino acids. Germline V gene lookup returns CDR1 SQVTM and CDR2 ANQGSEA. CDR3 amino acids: CSVELELANYGYTF. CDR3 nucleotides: TGCAGCGTTGAACTAGAACTAGCTAACTATGGCTACACCTTC.

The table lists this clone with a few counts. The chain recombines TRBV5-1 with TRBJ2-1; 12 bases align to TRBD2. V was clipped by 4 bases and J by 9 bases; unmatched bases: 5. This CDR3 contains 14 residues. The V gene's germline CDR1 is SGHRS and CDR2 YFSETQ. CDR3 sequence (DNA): TGCGCCAGCAGCACCCGACTAGCGGGAGTTGAGCAGTTCTTC. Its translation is CASSTRLAGVEQFF.

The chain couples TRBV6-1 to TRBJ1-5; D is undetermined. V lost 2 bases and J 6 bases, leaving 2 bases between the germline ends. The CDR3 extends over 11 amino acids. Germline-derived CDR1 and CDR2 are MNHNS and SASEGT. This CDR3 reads CASSEFQPQHF. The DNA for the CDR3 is TGTGCCAGCAGTGAATTTCAGCCCCAGCATTTT.

The CDR3 sequence: CASSLGLAGVGGEETQYF. The CDR3 bases are TGTGCCAGTAGTCTTGGACTAGCGGGAGTGGGGGGGGAGGAGACCCAGTACTTC. The chain has TRBV19 and TRBJ2-5; 13 bases align to TRBD2. Germline V lookup: CDR1 LNHDA, CDR2 SQIVND (reference sequence). Trimming removed 5 bases from V and 5 bases from J; junction bases left unmatched: 14. The CDR3 contains 18 residues.

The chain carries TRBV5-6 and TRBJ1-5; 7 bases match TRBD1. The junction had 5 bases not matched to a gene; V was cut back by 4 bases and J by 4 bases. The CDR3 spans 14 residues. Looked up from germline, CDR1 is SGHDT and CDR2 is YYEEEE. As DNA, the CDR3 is TGTGCCAGCAGCCGGGACAGCCTAAATCAGCCCCAGCATTTT. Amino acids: CASSRDSLNQPQHF.

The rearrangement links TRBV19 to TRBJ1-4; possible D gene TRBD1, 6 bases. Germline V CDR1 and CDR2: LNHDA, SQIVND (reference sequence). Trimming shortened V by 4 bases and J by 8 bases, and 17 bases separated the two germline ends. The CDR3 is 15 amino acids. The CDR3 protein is CASSTSGTSREKLFF. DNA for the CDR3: TGTGCCAGTAGTACTTCCGGGACATCGAGGGAAAAACTGTTTTTT.

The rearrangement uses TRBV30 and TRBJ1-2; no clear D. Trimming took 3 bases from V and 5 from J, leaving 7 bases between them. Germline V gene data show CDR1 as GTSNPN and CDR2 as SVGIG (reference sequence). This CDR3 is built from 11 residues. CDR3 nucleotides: TGTGCCTGGAGCATTCAGTATGGCTACACCTTC. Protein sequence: CAWSIQYGYTF.

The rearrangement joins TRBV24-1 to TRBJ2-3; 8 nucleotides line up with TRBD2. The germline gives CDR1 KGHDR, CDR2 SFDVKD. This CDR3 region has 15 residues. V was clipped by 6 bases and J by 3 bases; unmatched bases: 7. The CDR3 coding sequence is TGTGCCACCAGTTTTAGCGGGGAAAGAACAGATACGCAGTATTTT. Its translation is CATSFSGERTDTQYF.

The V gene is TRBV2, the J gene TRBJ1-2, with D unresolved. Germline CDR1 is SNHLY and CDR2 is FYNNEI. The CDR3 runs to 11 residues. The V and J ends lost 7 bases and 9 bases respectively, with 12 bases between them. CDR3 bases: TGTGCCAGCATTCTAGTCGTGAGCTACACCTTC. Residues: CASILVVSYTF.

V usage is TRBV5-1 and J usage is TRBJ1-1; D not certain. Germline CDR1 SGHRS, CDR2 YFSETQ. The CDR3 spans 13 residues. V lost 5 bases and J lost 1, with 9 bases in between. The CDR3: CASRPDWNTEAFF. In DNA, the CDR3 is TGCGCCAGCAGGCCCGACTGGAACACTGAAGCTTTCTTT.

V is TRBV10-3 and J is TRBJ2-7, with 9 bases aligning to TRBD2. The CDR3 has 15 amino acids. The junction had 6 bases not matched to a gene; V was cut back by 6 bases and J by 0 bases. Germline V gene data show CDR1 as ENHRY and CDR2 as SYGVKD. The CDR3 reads CAIRALAGSSYEQYF. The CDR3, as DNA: TGTGCCATCAGGGCCCTAGCGGGGAGCTCCTACGAGCAGTACTTC.

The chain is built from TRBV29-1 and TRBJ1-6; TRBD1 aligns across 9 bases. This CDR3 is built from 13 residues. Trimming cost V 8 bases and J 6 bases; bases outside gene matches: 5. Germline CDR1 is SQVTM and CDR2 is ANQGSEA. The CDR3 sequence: CSTKQGANSPLHF. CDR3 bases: TGCAGCACCAAACAGGGGGCTAATTCACCCCTCCACTTT.

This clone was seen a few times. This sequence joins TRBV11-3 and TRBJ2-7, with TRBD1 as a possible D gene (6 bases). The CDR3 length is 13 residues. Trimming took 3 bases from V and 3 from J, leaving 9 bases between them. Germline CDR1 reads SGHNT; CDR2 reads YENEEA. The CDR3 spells CASSLLTGYEQYF. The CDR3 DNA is TGTGCCAGCAGCTTGTTGACAGGCTACGAGCAGTACTTC.

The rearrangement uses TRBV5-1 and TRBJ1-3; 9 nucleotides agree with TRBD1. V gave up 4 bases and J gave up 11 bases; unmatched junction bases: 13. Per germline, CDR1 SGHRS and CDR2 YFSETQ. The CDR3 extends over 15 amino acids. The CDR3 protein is CASSPRTGVPTAIYF. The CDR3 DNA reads TGCGCCAGCAGCCCCCGGACAGGGGTCCCTACGGCCATATATTTT.

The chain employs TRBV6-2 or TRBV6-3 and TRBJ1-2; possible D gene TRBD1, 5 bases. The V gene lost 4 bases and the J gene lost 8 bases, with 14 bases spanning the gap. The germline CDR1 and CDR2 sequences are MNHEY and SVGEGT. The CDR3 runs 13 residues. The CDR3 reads CASSLQDLYGYTF. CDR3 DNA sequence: TGTGCCAGCAGTTTACAGGATCTATACGGCTACACCTTC.

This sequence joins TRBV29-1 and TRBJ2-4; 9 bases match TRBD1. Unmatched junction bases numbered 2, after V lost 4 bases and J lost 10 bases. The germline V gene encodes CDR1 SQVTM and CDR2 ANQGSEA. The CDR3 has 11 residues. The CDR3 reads CSVGDREIQYF. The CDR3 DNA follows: TGCAGCGTTGGGGACAGGGAAATTCAGTACTTC.

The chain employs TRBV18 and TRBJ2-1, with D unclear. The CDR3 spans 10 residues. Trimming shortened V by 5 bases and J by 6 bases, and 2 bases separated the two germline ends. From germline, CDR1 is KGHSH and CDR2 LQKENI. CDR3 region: CASSFNEQFF. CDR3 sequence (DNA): TGTGCCAGCTCATTCAATGAGCAGTTCTTC.

The CDR3: CASSLIQGNTIYF. DNA for the CDR3: TGTGCCAGCAGCCTTATACAGGGAAACACCATATATTTT. This rearrangement joins TRBV12-3 or TRBV12-4 to TRBJ1-3; D uncertain. Trimming removed 6 bases at V and 4 bases at J, with 10 bases between. The CDR3 is 13 residues long.